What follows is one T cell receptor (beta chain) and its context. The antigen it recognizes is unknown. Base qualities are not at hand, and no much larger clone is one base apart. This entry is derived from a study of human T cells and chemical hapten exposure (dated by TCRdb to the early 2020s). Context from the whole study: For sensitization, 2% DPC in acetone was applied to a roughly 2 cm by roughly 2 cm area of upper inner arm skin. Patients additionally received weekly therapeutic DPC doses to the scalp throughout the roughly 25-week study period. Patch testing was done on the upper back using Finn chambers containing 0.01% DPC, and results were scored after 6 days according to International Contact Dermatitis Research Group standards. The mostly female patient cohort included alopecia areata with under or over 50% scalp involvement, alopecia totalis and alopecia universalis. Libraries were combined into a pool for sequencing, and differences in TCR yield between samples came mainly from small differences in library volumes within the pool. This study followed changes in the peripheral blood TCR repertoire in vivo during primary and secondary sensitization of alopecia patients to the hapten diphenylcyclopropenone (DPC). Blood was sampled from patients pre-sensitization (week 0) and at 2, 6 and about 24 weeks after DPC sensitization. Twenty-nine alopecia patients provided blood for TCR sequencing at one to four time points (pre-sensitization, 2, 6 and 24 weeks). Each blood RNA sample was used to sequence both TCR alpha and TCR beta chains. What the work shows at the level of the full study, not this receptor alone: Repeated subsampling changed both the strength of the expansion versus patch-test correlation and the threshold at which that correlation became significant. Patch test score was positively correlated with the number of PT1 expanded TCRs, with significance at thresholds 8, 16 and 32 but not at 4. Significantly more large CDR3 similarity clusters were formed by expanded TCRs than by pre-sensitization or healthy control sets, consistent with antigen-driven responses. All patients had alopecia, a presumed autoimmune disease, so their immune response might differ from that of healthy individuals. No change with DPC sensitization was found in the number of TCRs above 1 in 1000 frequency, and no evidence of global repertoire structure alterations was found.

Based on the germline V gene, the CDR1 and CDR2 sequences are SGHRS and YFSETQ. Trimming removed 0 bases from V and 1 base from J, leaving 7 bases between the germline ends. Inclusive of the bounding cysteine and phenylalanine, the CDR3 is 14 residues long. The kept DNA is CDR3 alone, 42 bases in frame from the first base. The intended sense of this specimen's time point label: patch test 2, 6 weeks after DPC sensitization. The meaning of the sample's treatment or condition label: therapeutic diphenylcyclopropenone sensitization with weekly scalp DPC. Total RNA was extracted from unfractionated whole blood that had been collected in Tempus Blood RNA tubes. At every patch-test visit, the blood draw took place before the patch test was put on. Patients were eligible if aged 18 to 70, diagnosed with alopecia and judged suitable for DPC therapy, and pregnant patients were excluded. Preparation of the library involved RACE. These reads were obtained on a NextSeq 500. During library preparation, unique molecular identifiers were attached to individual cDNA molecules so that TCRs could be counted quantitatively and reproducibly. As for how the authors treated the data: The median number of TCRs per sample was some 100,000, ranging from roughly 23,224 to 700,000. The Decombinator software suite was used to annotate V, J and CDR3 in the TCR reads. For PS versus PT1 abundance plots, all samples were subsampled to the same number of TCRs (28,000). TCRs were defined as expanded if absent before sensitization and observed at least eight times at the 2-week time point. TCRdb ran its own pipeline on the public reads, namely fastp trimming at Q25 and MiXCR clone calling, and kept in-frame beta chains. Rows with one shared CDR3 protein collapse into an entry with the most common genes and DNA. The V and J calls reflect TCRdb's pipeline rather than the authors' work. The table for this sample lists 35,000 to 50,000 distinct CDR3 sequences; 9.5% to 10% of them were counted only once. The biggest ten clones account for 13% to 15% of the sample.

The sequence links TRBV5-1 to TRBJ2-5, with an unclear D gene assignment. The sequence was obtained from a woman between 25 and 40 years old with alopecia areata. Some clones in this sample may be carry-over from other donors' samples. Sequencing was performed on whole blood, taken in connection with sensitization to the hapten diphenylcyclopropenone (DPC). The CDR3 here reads CASSLEGSQETQYF. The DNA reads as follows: TGCGCCAGCAGCTTGGAGGGCAGCCAAGAGACCCAGTACTTC.